One sample yielded the 23 T cell receptor beta chains listed below, sequenced in a study of shared clonotypes between healthy human individuals. Repertoires were generated with immunoSEQ multiplex PCR, while TCRdb's copy carries only in-frame clones and drops some. The sample yields a few million clones, 85% to 95% seen once. The sequencing input was naive CD4+ T cells from PBMCs. Noted subset: CD45RA+ positively selected. The receptors here all came from a man between 18 and 35 years old in good health. Some clones in this sample may be carry-over from other donors' samples.

This sequence joins TRBV5-1 and TRBJ2-2; 8 positions match TRBD1. In germline, CDR1 is SGHRS, CDR2 YFSETQ. V shed 0 bases, J shed 7 bases, and the junction held 8 bases outside the gene matches. This CDR3 comprises 16 residues. The CDR3: CASSLGQGAYGGELFF. CDR3 sequence (DNA): TGCGCCAGCAGCTTGGGGCAGGGGGCGTACGGCGGGGAGCTGTTTTTT.

This sequence joins TRBV11-2 and TRBJ1-3, with 8 bases matching TRBD1. J was trimmed by 5 bases and V by 3 bases; bases with no gene match: 3. CDR1 and CDR2 (germline): SGHAT, FQNNGV. The CDR3 is made up of 14 amino acids. The CDR3 coding sequence is TGTGCCAGCAGCTTGACAGGGGTGAGAAACACCATATATTTT. The encoded protein is CASSLTGVRNTIYF.

Turning to this clone: This specimen includes other DNA sequences encoding the same CDR3. The rearrangement joins TRBV2 to TRBJ2-7, with D uncertain. Germline CDR1 reads SNHLY; CDR2 reads FYNNEI. Trimming took off 8 bases at V and 2 bases at J, with 13 bases between the two ends. The CDR3 is 13 residues long. Here the CDR3 DNA reads TGTGCCAGCTGTCCTGGGGTCACCTACGAGCAGTACTTC. Its translation: CASCPGVTYEQYF. Full variable domain (rest looked up from reference TRBV2 and TRBJ2-7): EPEVTQTPSHQVTQMGQEVILRCVPISNHLYFYWYRQILGQKVEFLVSFYNNEISEKSEIFDDQFSVERPDGSNFTLKIRSTKLEDSAMYFCASCPGVTYEQYFGPGTRLTVT.

J is TRBJ1-2 and V is TRBV28; a weak D match, TRBD1 (6 bases). The ends were cut back, 8 bases at V and 4 bases at J, with 17 bases in the middle. CDR1 MDHEN and CDR2 SYDVKM come from the germline V gene. This CDR3 has 14 residues. The chain's CDR3 is CASLPTGILYGYTF. The CDR3 DNA sequence: TGTGCCAGCCTCCCCACAGGGATACTCTATGGCTACACCTTC.

The chain combines TRBV28 with TRBJ1-2, with 7 bases aligning to TRBD1. V lost 7 bases to trimming and J lost 3 bases; unmatched junction nucleotides: 2. This CDR3 has 12 residues. CDR1 MDHEN and CDR2 SYDVKM come from the germline V gene. CDR3 bases: TGTGCCAGCATCACAGGGGACTATGGCTACACCTTC. Its protein is CASITGDYGYTF.

This clone has a handful of counts. Other DNA sequences in this sample translate to the same CDR3. The chain carries TRBV5-1 and TRBJ2-7, with 11 bases matching TRBD1. Unmatched junction bases numbered 1, after V lost 4 bases and J lost 4 bases. Germline CDR1 SGHRS, CDR2 YFSETQ. This CDR3 contains 13 residues. The CDR3 region has the DNA TGCGCCAGCAGCAGGGACAGGGGGTACGAGCAGTACTTC. Translating gives CASSRDRGYEQYF.

The rearrangement joins TRBV5-4 to TRBJ1-1; 7 nucleotides line up with TRBD1. The CDR3 runs to 16 residues. Germline CDR1 is SGHNT and CDR2 is YYREEE (reference sequence). Germline trimming cut 4 bases from V and 5 bases from J; bases unmatched to any gene: 14. CDR3 protein: CASSPRTGAGGTEAFF. Written as DNA, the CDR3 is TGTGCCAGCAGCCCCCGGACAGGAGCAGGGGGGACTGAAGCTTTCTTT.

Turning to this clone: The CDR3 carries no conserved terminal phenylalanine or tryptophan, so it likely arises from a read error. The chain has TRBV7-6 and TRBJ2-7, with 7 nucleotides matching TRBD1. The CDR3 runs 14 residues. The V gene's germline CDR1 is SGHVS and CDR2 FNYEAQ. Trimming cost V 1 base and J 2 bases; bases outside gene matches: 2. The CDR3 sequence is CASSLGDSPYEQYS. Written as DNA, the CDR3 is TGTGCCAGCAGCTTAGGGGACAGCCCCTACGAGCAGTACTCC.

The chain couples TRBV30 to TRBJ2-6; D is perhaps TRBD1 (5 bases). Germline V gene data show CDR1 as GTSNPN and CDR2 as SVGIG (reference sequence). The CDR3 is 18 residues long. V dropped 0 bases and J dropped 0 bases, with 15 bases sitting between them. CDR3 residues: CAWSVDRSWGSGANVLTF. The DNA for the CDR3 is TGTGCCTGGAGTGTAGACAGATCCTGGGGCTCTGGGGCCAACGTCCTGACTTTC.

V is TRBV7-2 and J is TRBJ1-1; D perhaps matches TRBD1 (5 bases). Trimming stripped 1 base from V and 7 bases from J, with 7 bases between. The CDR3 consists of 12 residues. The germline V gene encodes CDR1 SGHTA and CDR2 FQGNSA. CDR3 coding DNA: TGTGCCAGCAGCTTAGGTCAGGGTGAAGCTTTCTTT. Translated, it gives CASSLGQGEAFF.

Comment on this clone: Additional DNA sequences in this sample encode the identical CDR3. The chain is built from TRBV7-9 and TRBJ1-2; D might be TRBD1 (6 bases). The CDR3 is 15 amino acids. Germline assignment: CDR1 SEHNR and CDR2 FQNEAQ (reference sequence). V was pared by 4 bases and J by 8 bases, with 20 bases between. The CDR3 nucleotides are TGTGCCAGCAGCTCAATTCTAACAGGGCGGAGGGGCTACACCTTC. Its protein product is CASSSILTGRRGYTF. Together with reference TRBV7-9 and TRBJ1-2, the CDR3 gives the full variable domain: DTGVSQNPRHKITKRGQNVTFRCDPISEHNRLYWYRQTLGQGPEFLTYFQNEAQLEKSRLLSDRFSAERPKGSFSTLEIQRTEQGDSAMYLCASSSILTGRRGYTFGSGTRLTVV.

Concerning this clone itself: The identical CDR3 is also encoded by other nucleotide sequences in the sample. This chain links TRBV28 with TRBJ1-2; D may be TRBD1 (5 bases). Germline V CDR1 and CDR2: MDHEN, SYDVKM. This CDR3 has 13 residues. Trimming stripped 4 bases from V and 4 bases from J, with 10 bases between. CDR3 in DNA: TGTGCCAGCAGTTGGGGGGACGGCTATGGCTACACCTTC. This sequence encodes CASSWGDGYGYTF.

This clone was seen just once. The V call is TRBV7-6, the J call TRBJ2-1; D may be TRBD2 (5 bases). Germline CDR1 and CDR2: SGHVS and FNYEAQ. The V end lost 2 bases, the J end lost 5 bases, and 16 bases lay between the germline ends. This CDR3 has 16 amino acids. The CDR3: CASSLRAQRQHNEQFF. The CDR3 nucleotides read TGTGCCAGCAGCTTACGCGCCCAGCGGCAACACAATGAGCAGTTCTTC.

The V call is TRBV14, the J call TRBJ1-2; D possibly corresponds to TRBD1 (5 bases). Germline V gene sequence: CDR1 SGHDN, CDR2 FVKESK. Trimming took 2 bases from V and 8 from J, leaving 12 bases between them. This CDR3 contains 13 residues. CDR3 bases: TGTGCCAGCAGCCAACAGGGAGTTGGCGGCTACACCTTC. Amino acids: CASSQQGVGGYTF.

V gene TRBV7-2 combines with J gene TRBJ1-4; 7 bases are shared with TRBD1. The germline V gene encodes CDR1 SGHTA and CDR2 FQGNSA. Germline trimming cut 4 bases from V and 5 bases from J; bases unmatched to any gene: 7. CDR3 size: 15 residues. The DNA of the CDR3 is TGTGCCAGCAGCTCGTCGGGACAGAGGAATGAAAAACTGTTTTTT. It translates to CASSSSGQRNEKLFF.

The chain is built from TRBV6-1 and TRBJ1-5; no reliable D call. V was cut by 1 base and J by 0 bases, with 10 bases left in between. The germline V gene has CDR1 MNHNS and CDR2 SASEGT. The CDR3 covers 16 residues. CDR3 region: CASSEDVAYSNQPQHF. The DNA of the CDR3 is TGTGCCAGCAGTGAAGACGTGGCTTATAGCAATCAGCCCCAGCATTTT.

V and J are TRBV4-2 and TRBJ2-1; a weak D match, TRBD1 (6 bases). CDR1 and CDR2 (germline): LGHNA, YNFKEQ. The germline V and J ends were trimmed by 6 bases and 4 bases, with 13 bases remaining between them. The CDR3 is made up of 14 amino acids. The CDR3 DNA follows: TGTGCCAGCAGTCAAATCAGGGGTTACAATGAGCAGTTCTTC. Encoded protein: CASSQIRGYNEQFF.

The chain combines TRBV30 with TRBJ2-7; tentative D call: TRBD2 (6 bases). This CDR3 has 15 residues. In germline, CDR1 is GTSNPN, CDR2 SVGIG (reference sequence). V lost 3 bases and J lost 2, with 17 bases in between. The CDR3: CAWSGGYKRPYEQYF. The CDR3, as DNA: TGTGCCTGGAGCGGGGGTTATAAGCGGCCCTACGAGCAGTACTTC. Full variable domain (missing parts from reference TRBV30 and TRBJ2-7): SQTIHQWPATLVQPVGSPLSLECTVEGTSNPNLYWYRQAAGRGLQLLFYSVGIGQISSEVPQNLSASRPQDRQFILSSKKLLLSDSGFYLCAWSGGYKRPYEQYFGPGTRLTVT.

The J gene is TRBJ1-1, the V gene TRBV28; the D is unclear. The germline V gene has CDR1 MDHEN and CDR2 SYDVKM. CDR3 size: 14 residues. Trimming removed 1 base from V and 1 base from J, with 7 bases in between. The CDR3 coding sequence is TGTGCCAGCAGTTTATCGGCATCGAACACTGAAGCTTTCTTT. Translating gives CASSLSASNTEAFF.

CDR3 protein: CASSRQGGGETQYF. The CDR3, as DNA: TGTGCCAGCAGTCGTCAGGGGGGTGGAGAGACCCAGTACTTC. The rearrangement joins TRBV28 to TRBJ2-5; D might be TRBD1 (7 bases). The CDR3 has 14 amino acids. The V gene lost 5 bases and the J gene lost 4 bases, with 14 bases spanning the gap. Germline values: CDR1 MDHEN, CDR2 SYDVKM.

This chain links TRBV27 with TRBJ2-3; 7 bases are shared with TRBD2. Germline-derived CDR1 and CDR2 are MNHEY and SMNVEV (reference sequence). CDR3 length: 18 residues. V trimming: 4 bases; J trimming: 1 base; junction bases outside the gene matches: 14. The CDR3 loop is CASSSIALKREGTDTQYF. The CDR3 DNA follows: TGTGCCAGCAGTTCAATTGCCCTAAAGCGGGAAGGCACAGATACGCAGTATTTT.

The count of this clone is one. The chain carries TRBV2 and TRBJ2-5; D may be TRBD1 or TRBD2 (5 bases each). The CDR3 has 15 residues. Trimming took off 3 bases at V and 3 bases at J, with 14 bases between the two ends. Looked up from germline, CDR1 is SNHLY and CDR2 is FYNNEI. CDR3 in DNA: TGTGCCAGCAGTGACGCTAGCAGGACAAAAGAGACCCAGTACTTC. Amino acid sequence: CASSDASRTKETQYF.

The chain has TRBV7-6 and TRBJ2-3, with TRBD2 identical over 9 bases. The length of the CDR3 is 15 residues. Germline V lookup: CDR1 SGHVS, CDR2 FNYEAQ. Trimming cost V 5 bases and J 7 bases; bases outside gene matches: 10. The DNA for the CDR3 is TGTGCCAGCAGCCCCGTTCCGCGGGAGGGGTATACGCAGTATTTT. This gives the protein CASSPVPREGYTQYF. The full variable domain, its missing parts supplied by reference TRBV7-6 and TRBJ2-3, is GAGVSQSPRYKVTKRGQDVALRCDPISGHVSLYWYRQALGQGPEFLTYFNYEAQQDKSGLPNDRFSAERPEGSISTLTIQRTEQRDSAMYRCASSPVPREGYTQYFGPGTRLTVL.